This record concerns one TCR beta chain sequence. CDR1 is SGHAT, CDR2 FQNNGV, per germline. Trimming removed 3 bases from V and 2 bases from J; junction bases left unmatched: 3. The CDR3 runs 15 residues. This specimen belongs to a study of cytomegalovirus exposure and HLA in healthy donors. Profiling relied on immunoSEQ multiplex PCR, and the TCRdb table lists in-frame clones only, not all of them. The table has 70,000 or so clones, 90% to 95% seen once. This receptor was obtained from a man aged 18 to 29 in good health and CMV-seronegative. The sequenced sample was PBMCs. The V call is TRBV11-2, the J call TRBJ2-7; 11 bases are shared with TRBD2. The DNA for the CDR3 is TGTGCCAGCAGCTTTGGGACTAGCGGAACCTACGAGCAGTACTTC. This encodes CASSFGTSGTYEQYF. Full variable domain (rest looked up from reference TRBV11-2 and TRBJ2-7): EAGVAQSPRYKIIEKRQSVAFWCNPISGHATLYWYQQILGQGPKLLIQFQNNGVVDDSQLPKDRFSAERLKGVDSTLKIQPAKLEDSAVYLCASSFGTSGTYEQYFGPGTRLTVT.